This T cell receptor beta chain was sequenced for a study of CD8+ T cells in alopecia areata. Overall study: Patients took tofacitinib for 6 to 18 months, followed by 6 drug-free months.

As the sequencing template, cDNA was produced by extracting RNA and reverse transcribing it. Using immunoSEQ multiplex PCR, the repertoire was profiled, and TCRdb retains in-frame clones only, with some absent. The data show over 120,000 clones, with 54% seen just once and less than 20% held by the top ten. The V gene's germline CDR1 is LGHNA and CDR2 YNFKEQ. The CDR3 is made up of 15 amino acids. V was shortened by 0 bases and J by 1 base, with 7 bases between the two germline ends. As for treatment: oral pan-JAK inhibitor, 5-10 mg twice daily. The receptor comes from a human donor with alopecia areata. Sequenced here: CD8+ T cells sorted from blood, sampled at week 4, from a patient treated with tofacitinib. The chain is built from TRBV4-2 and TRBJ2-4; D possibly corresponds to TRBD2 (6 bases). DNA for the CDR3: TGTGCCAGCAGCCAAGAAGCGGGTGCCAAAAACATTCAGTACTTC. Translation: CASSQEAGAKNIQYF.